These T cell receptor beta chains were read from a single sample in a study of glioma-infiltrating T cells after dendritic cell vaccination. Sequencing was performed with immunoSEQ multiplex PCR; in TCRdb, only in-frame clones are kept and a portion is missing. The profile shows more than 95,000 clones, 80% of them singletons. The specimen comprised blood, sampled after dendritic cell vaccination. These receptors originate from a human donor with glioblastoma. The CDR3 runs from the conserved cysteine through the conserved F or W. Each record gives: J gene, D gene, V gene, clone size, CDR3 protein, CDR3 DNA. D genes are given only for firm matches. Size is stated for part of the rows, as once, few or many counts, or as a class when the clone is expanded.

TRBJ2-5 | TRBD2 | TRBV6-6 | NA | CASQLAGGETQYF | TGTGCCAGCCAACTAGCGGGAGGAGAGACCCAGTACTTC
TRBJ2-3 | TRBD2 | TRBV2 | NA | CASSERELAVRPNTDTQYF | TGTGCCAGCAGTGAACGGGAGCTAGCGGTACGCCCTAACACAGATACGCAGTATTTT
TRBJ2-7 | TRBD2 | TRBV30 | NA | CAWSRGLVPYEQYF | TGTGCCTGGAGCCGCGGACTAGTGCCCTACGAGCAGTACTTC
TRBJ2-3 | NA | TRBV6-5 | NA | CASRGAATQYF | TGTGCCAGCAGAGGGGCCGCTACGCAGTATTTT
TRBJ1-1 | NA | TRBV6-5 | few | CASSYLGQGTEAFF | TGTGCCAGCAGTTACCTCGGCCAGGGTACCGAAGCTTTCTTT
TRBJ2-1 | TRBD2 | TRBV27 | NA | CASSLLAGVINEQFF | TGTGCCAGCAGCCTCCTAGCGGGGGTCATCAATGAGCAGTTCTTC
TRBJ1-3 | TRBD1 | TRBV2 | NA | CASSRDSSGNTIYF | TGTGCCAGCAGTCGGGACAGCTCTGGAAACACCATATATTTT
TRBJ2-7 | NA | TRBV5-1 | NA | CASSLGGRSPYEQYF | TGCGCCAGCAGCTTGGGGGGCCGAAGTCCCTACGAGCAGTACTTC
TRBJ2-5 | TRBD2 | TRBV6-6 | NA | CATRLAGDETQYF | TGTGCCACCCGACTAGCGGGAGACGAGACCCAGTACTTC
TRBJ2-1 | NA | TRBV9 | NA | CASSVASLGYNEQFF | TGTGCCAGCAGCGTAGCTAGCTTAGGGTACAATGAGCAGTTCTTC
TRBJ2-7 | NA | TRBV6-5 | NA | CASSRQRGEQYF | TGTGCCAGCAGCCGCCAAAGAGGCGAGCAGTACTTC
TRBJ1-2 | NA | TRBV6-5 | NA | CASRLVGGTSYGYTF | TGTGCCAGCAGGCTGGTAGGGGGGACTAGTTATGGCTACACCTTC
TRBJ2-1 | TRBD2 | TRBV7-9 | NA | CASSPPGGEQFF | TGTGCCAGCAGCCCCCCGGGGGGTGAGCAGTTCTTC
TRBJ1-1 | TRBD1 | TRBV6-1 | few | CASKGRTGVNTEAFF | TGTGCCAGCAAGGGGAGGACAGGGGTGAACACTGAAGCTTTCTTT
TRBJ2-1 | TRBD1 | TRBV7-3 | NA | CASSQNRDSPYNEQFF | TGTGCCAGCAGCCAGAACCGGGACAGCCCTTACAATGAGCAGTTCTTC
TRBJ1-3 | NA | TRBV7-8 | few | CASSLPVSGNTIYF | TGTGCCAGCAGCTTACCCGTATCTGGAAACACCATATATTTT
TRBJ2-1 | NA | TRBV27 | NA | CASSLDQGLSYNEQFF | TGTGCCAGCAGTTTAGATCAGGGTCTCTCCTACAATGAGCAGTTCTTC
TRBJ2-2 | TRBD1 | TRBV6-1 | NA | CASSVQGAGVGELFF | TGTGCCAGCAGTGTACAGGGGGCTGGGGTCGGGGAGCTGTTTTTT
TRBJ1-2 | TRBD1 | TRBV9 | NA | CASSVADRPLGDGYTF | TGTGCCAGCAGCGTAGCGGACAGGCCTTTGGGGGATGGCTACACCTTC
TRBJ2-1 | TRBD1 | TRBV6-1 | NA | CASTSDRDHNEQFF | TGTGCCAGCACCTCGGACAGGGACCACAATGAGCAGTTCTTC
TRBJ1-6 | TRBD1 | TRBV10-3 | NA | CAIRRDRGPYNSPLHF | TGTGCCATCAGGAGGGACAGGGGGCCCTATAATTCACCCCTCCACTTT
TRBJ1-1 | NA | TRBV4-1 | NA | CASSQISGVGTEAFF | TGCGCCAGCAGCCAAATATCAGGGGTAGGCACTGAAGCTTTCTTT
TRBJ2-7 | TRBD1 | TRBV6-6 | NA | CASSQDRGQQYF | TGTGCCAGCAGTCAGGACAGGGGGCAACAGTACTTC
TRBJ1-2 | TRBD1 | TRBV27 | NA | CASKLGGGLDGYTF | TGTGCCAGCAAGTTAGGGGGCGGGTTGGATGGCTACACCTTC